This TCR beta chain appears in the sequencing data of a study of blood T cell repertoires in COVID-19. In the authors' workflow: Estimation of nucleated cell counts relied on the amplification of reference gene primers. Produced via immunoSEQ multiplex PCR; TCRdb's table is partial and in-frame only. For V, J and clone size, that table is used; D and trimming come from the DNA. This sample has tens of thousands of clones, with around 80% found just once. The specimen sequenced was peripheral blood. The origin of this receptor is a man aged 55-75 years with active or convalescent COVID-19.

The CDR3 here is CASSGSTGEQPQHF. As DNA, the CDR3 is TGTGCCAGCAGTGGTTCTACAGGGGAACAGCCCCAGCATTTT. This chain connects TRBV2 to TRBJ1-5; TRBD1 agrees at 7 bases. The CDR3 length is 14 residues. Germline-derived CDR1 and CDR2 are SNHLY and FYNNEI. J lost 7 bases, V lost 4 bases, and 7 bases had no gene match.